This T cell receptor (beta chain) was captured by sequencing in a study of blood T cell repertoires in COVID-19 (TCRdb year 2020). Context from the whole study: The collaborator samples originated in the United States, Italy and Spain and spanned the acute and convalescent phases of COVID-19. The material from the prospective study consisted of cDNA or gDNA derived from T cells, B-cell-depleted T cells, or PBMCs. Deeply sampled blood TCRbeta repertoires from subjects exposed to, actively infected with, or recovered from COVID-19 were included in the dataset. The repertoires were released in a freely available public database meant as a resource for research on the immune response to SARS-CoV-2. Samples came from the ongoing ImmuneRACE study (first 160 participants) plus 1,254 subjects from 6 global collaborators. A de-identified subject ID, COVID-19 status, age in years and sex were almost always included in the sample metadata. Where HLA class I and class II types were available, the types were taken from metadata supplied by the sample provider, not from assay-based typing.

Each collaborating institution followed its own protocols to collect whole blood in K2EDTA tubes. For TCRbeta analysis, collaborators shipped samples as frozen whole blood, isolated PBMCs, or DNA extracted from either of those sample types. The immunoSEQ Assay, a bias-controlled multiplex PCR, was used to amplify TCRbeta CDR3 regions from genomic DNA. For the original study's pipeline: The number of nucleated cells in each sample was estimated by amplification of reference gene primers within the assay. To quantify the absolute abundance of each unique TCRbeta CDR3 rearrangement, sequence reads were collapsed and filtered. Productive Simpson clonality was computed per sample as the square root of Simpson's diversity index over productive rearrangements. Not all clones reach the TCRdb copy of this immuneACCESS table, which keeps in-frame sequences only. Checked studies attribute under half of the gap to unresolved V genes and leave the rest unexplained. That table supplies the V and J calls and clone size; D and trimming were determined from the DNA. This sample is represented by under 350,000 clones; roughly 90% of them were singletons. The ten largest account for approximately 4.2% of the sample.

Broader findings and caveats from the paper: Clinical and demographic metadata were provided uncurated, with the amount varying by source and participant.

A remark on this clone: Its antigen is not yet known. The record has no base qualities; no much larger clone is one base away.

CDR1 and CDR2 were assigned from the germline V gene as SGHRS and YFSETQ. There are 14 amino acids in the CDR3, from cysteine to phenylalanine inclusive. The read is trimmed to its CDR3 DNA, 42 bases read in frame from base 1. The trim is 1 base for V and 7 bases for J, with a gap of 12 bases between the germline ends. The source of this sequence is a man aged 35 to 55 with acute or convalescent COVID-19. The sequenced material came from peripheral blood. The chain employs TRBV5-1 and TRBJ1-5, with TRBD1 as a weak D call on 5 bases. The CDR3 protein is CASSLNLGGQPQHF. The DNA sequence follows: TGCGCCAGCAGCTTGAATCTGGGGGGACAGCCCCAGCATTTT.